This record covers a single T cell receptor (beta chain). This entry belongs to a study of control samples from healthy donors and cancer patients. This CDR3 contains 15 residues. Germline CDR1 reads SGHVS; CDR2 reads FQNEAQ. V was clipped by 8 bases and J by 0 bases; unmatched bases: 7. Sequencing used immunoSEQ multiplex PCR; TCRdb keeps in-frame clones, though not all of them. The data hold more than 95,000 clones, with approximately 83% observed a single time. The receptor comes from a woman in her fifties or sixties in good health. V usage is TRBV7-8 and J usage is TRBJ2-3, with 8 bases matching TRBD2. Input material: blood. For the CDR3, the DNA is TGTGCCAGCCTAGCCGGGACTAGAAGCACAGATACGCAGTATTTT. This translates into CASLAGTRSTDTQYF.